Listed here are 8 T cell receptor beta chains from one sample, sequenced in a study of T cells in Graves' hyperthyroidism and ophthalmopathy. Using RNA transcripts as the source, TCR beta CDR3 regions were amplified. TCR CDR3 underwent first-round RT-PCR with the HTBI primer set. Each CDR3 protein is one row after TCRdb ran MiXCR on the multiplex PCR reads. Of fewer than 550,000 distinct CDR3 sequences in the sample, approximately 14% were seen once. The sequenced sample was blood. The receptor source for this set is a woman aged 18-29 years with Graves' hyperthyroidism.

This clonotype appeared a few times. The chain carries TRBV6-2 or TRBV6-3 and TRBJ1-1, with a possible D match to TRBD1 (5 bases). Trimming shortened V by 0 bases and J by 3 bases, and 11 bases separated the two germline ends. The germline V gene encodes CDR1 MNHEY and CDR2 SVGEGT. The CDR3 consists of 15 residues. The CDR3 region is CASSYSTEGHTEAFF. The CDR3 DNA sequence: TGTGCCAGCAGTTACTCGACGGAGGGGCACACTGAAGCTTTCTTT.

This clonotype showed up many times. The chain carries TRBV18 and TRBJ2-3; no clear D gene. The CDR3 is 12 residues long. In germline, CDR1 is KGHSH, CDR2 LQKENI. Deletions cut 2 bases from V and 5 bases from J, with 5 bases between. CDR3 coding DNA: TGTGCCAGCTCACCAAAGGGAGATACGCAGTATTTT. It translates to CASSPKGDTQYF.

This clonotype was found many times. The chain couples TRBV3-1 to TRBJ2-3; D call uncertain. This CDR3 spans 12 amino acids. In germline, CDR1 is LGHDT, CDR2 YNNKEL (reference sequence). V lost 1 base to trimming and J lost 2 bases, with 1 base between them. CDR3 in amino acids: CASSQVTDTQYF. The CDR3 DNA follows: TGTGCCAGCAGCCAAGTCACAGATACGCAGTATTTT.

This clonotype was recorded at least ten times. CDR3 amino acids: CASRIGLAGVDEQYF. CDR3 in DNA: TGTGCCAGCAGGATCGGACTAGCGGGAGTGGACGAGCAGTACTTC. The genes are TRBV12-3 or TRBV12-4 and TRBJ2-7, with TRBD2 identical over 13 bases. Trimming at V came to 6 bases and at J to 5 bases, leaving 7 bases not matched to a gene. The CDR3 covers 15 residues.

The V call is TRBV28, the J call TRBJ1-4; no firm D call. CDR3 size: 14 residues. Trimming stripped 5 bases from V and 2 bases from J, with 9 bases between. The germline CDR1 and CDR2 sequences are MDHEN and SYDVKM. The CDR3 region has the DNA TGTGCCAGCAGTGTGACTGCGACTAATGAAAAACTGTTTTTT. This translates into CASSVTATNEKLFF.

This clonotype came up many times. The chain combines TRBV7-2 with TRBJ2-7, with a weak D call TRBD1 (6 bases). The germline gives CDR1 SGHTA, CDR2 FQGNSA. The CDR3 has 14 residues. Trimming took 6 bases from V and 1 from J, leaving 13 bases between them. CDR3 nucleotide sequence: TGTGCCAGCAGTCTAAAAACAGGGTCCTACGAGCAGTACTTC. It specifies CASSLKTGSYEQYF.

Only a few counts were recorded for this clonotype. The chain links TRBV7-9 to TRBJ1-5; the D is unclear. This CDR3 is built from 14 residues. V gave up 3 bases and J gave up 0 bases, with 6 bases separating them. The germline gives CDR1 SEHNR, CDR2 FQNEAQ (reference sequence). The CDR3 is CASSLSLSNQPQHF. CDR3 in DNA: TGTGCCAGCAGCTTGTCACTTAGCAATCAGCCCCAGCATTTT. The variable domain in full, with the rest retrieved from reference TRBV7-9 and TRBJ1-5, is DTGVSQNPRHKITKRGQNVTFRCDPISEHNRLYWYRQTLGQGPEFLTYFQNEAQLEKSRLLSDRFSAERPKGSFSTLEIQRTEQGDSAMYLCASSLSLSNQPQHFGDGTRLSIL.

This clonotype turned up a few times. The DNA for the CDR3 is TGCAGCGGGGGACAGGGTCACTACGAGCAGTACTTC. Amino acid sequence: CSGGQGHYEQYF. The V gene is TRBV29-1, the J gene TRBJ2-7; 9 nucleotides agree with TRBD1. The CDR3 loop spans 12 amino acids. Germline V gene lookup returns CDR1 SQVTM and CDR2 ANQGSEA. V was pared by 7 bases and J by 3 bases, with 4 bases of the junction left unmatched.